Reported below is one T cell receptor beta chain. The target antigen is unknown. Method: immunoSEQ multiplex PCR; TCRdb's copy keeps in-frame clones and lacks some. The sample includes about 41,000 clones, around 96% of them seen just once. This record belongs to a study of graft-versus-host responses after intestinal transplantation. The CDR3 is 17 residues long. CDR1 SGHVS and CDR2 FQNEAQ come from the germline V gene. V lost 1 base and J lost 0, with 14 bases in between. Material: unstimulated CD8+ T cells sorted from spleen or lymph node cells, obtained before transplant. The receptor's source is a human donor who was the organ donor for an intestinal transplant. V and J are TRBV7-8 and TRBJ2-3; D is unresolved. The DNA of the CDR3 is TGTGCCAGCAGCTTAGGTCAGGTTGACTCTAGCACAGATACGCAGTATTTT. Amino acid sequence: CASSLGQVDSSTDTQYF.